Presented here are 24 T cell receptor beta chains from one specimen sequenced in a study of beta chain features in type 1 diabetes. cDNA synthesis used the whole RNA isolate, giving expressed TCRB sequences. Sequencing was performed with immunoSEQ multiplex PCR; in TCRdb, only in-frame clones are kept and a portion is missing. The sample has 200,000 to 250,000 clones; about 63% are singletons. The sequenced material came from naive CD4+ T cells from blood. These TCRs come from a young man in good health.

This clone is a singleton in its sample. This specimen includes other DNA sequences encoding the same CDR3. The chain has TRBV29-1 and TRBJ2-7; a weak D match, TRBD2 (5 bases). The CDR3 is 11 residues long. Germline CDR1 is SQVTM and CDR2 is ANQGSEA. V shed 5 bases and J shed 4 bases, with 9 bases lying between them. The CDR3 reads CSVLGSYEQYF. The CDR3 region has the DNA TGCAGCGTTTTAGGGAGTTACGAGCAGTACTTC.

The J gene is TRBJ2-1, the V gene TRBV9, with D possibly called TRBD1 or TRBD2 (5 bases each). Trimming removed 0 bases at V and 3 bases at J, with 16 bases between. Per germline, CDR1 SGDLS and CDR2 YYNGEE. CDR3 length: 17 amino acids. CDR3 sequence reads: CASSVGQGVGFYNEQFF. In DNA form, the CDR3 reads TGTGCCAGCAGCGTAGGGCAGGGAGTAGGGTTCTACAATGAGCAGTTCTTC.

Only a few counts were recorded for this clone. The CDR3 loop reads CSVQTGAADTQYF. The DNA for the CDR3 is TGCAGCGTTCAGACAGGGGCGGCAGATACGCAGTATTTT. This rearrangement joins TRBV29-1 to TRBJ2-3; TRBD1 matches at 8 bases. The CDR3 runs to 13 residues. V was pared by 5 bases and J by 4 bases, with 5 bases of the junction left unmatched. Germline V lookup: CDR1 SQVTM, CDR2 ANQGSEA.

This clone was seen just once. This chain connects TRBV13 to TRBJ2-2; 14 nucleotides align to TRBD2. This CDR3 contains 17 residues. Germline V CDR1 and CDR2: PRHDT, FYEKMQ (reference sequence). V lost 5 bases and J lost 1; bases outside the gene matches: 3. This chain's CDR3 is CASSTGLAGVNTGELFF. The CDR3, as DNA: TGTGCCAGCAGCACGGGACTAGCGGGAGTGAACACCGGGGAGCTGTTTTTT.

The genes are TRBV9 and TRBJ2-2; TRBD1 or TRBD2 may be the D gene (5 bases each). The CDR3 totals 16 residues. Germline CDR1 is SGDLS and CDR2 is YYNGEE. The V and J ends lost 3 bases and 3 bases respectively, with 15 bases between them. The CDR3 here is CASSARDDRYTGELFF. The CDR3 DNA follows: TGTGCCAGCAGCGCCCGGGACGACCGATACACCGGGGAGCTGTTTTTT.

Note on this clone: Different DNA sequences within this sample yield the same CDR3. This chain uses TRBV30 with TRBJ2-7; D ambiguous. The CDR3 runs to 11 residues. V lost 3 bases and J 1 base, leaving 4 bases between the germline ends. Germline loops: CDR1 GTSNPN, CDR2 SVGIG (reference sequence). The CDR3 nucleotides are TGTGCCTGGAGAGCGTCCTACGAGCAGTACTTC. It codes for CAWRASYEQYF. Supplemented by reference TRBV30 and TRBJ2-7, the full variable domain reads SQTIHQWPATLVQPVGSPLSLECTVEGTSNPNLYWYRQAAGRGLQLLFYSVGIGQISSEVPQNLSASRPQDRQFILSSKKLLLSDSGFYLCAWRASYEQYFGPGTRLTVT.

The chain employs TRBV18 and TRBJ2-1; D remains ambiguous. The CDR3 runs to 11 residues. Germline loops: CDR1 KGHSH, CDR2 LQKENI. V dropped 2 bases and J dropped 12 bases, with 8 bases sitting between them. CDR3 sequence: CASSPEQAQFF. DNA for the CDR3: TGTGCCAGCTCACCAGAACAAGCGCAGTTCTTC.

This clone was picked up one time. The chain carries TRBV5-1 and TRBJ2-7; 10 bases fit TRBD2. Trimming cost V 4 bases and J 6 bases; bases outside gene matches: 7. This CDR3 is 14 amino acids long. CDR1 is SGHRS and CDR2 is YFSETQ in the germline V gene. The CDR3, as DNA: TGCGCCAGCAGCCCGGGACTAGCGTCGGGCGAGCAGTACTTC. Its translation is CASSPGLASGEQYF.

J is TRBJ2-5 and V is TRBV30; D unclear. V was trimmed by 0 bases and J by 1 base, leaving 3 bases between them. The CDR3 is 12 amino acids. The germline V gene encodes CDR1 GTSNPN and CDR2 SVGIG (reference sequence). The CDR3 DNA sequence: TGTGCCTGGAGTGTCGCCCAAGAGACCCAGTACTTC. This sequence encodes CAWSVAQETQYF.

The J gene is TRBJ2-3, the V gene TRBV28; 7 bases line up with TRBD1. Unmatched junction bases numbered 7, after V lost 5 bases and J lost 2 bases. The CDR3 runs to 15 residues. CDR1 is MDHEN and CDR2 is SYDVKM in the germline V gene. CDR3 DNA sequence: TGTGCCAGCAGTGCTCCGACAGGGTACACAGATACGCAGTATTTT. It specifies CASSAPTGYTDTQYF.

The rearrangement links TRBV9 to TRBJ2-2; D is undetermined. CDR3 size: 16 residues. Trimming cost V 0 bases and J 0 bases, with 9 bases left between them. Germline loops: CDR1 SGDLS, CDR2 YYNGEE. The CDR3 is CASSVAPGANTGELFF. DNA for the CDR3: TGTGCCAGCAGCGTAGCCCCAGGCGCGAACACCGGGGAGCTGTTTTTT.

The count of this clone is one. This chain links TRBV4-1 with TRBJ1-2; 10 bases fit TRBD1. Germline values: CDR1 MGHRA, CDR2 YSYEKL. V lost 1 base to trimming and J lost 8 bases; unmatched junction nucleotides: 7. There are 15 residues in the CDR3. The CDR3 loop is CASSQAGQGIGGYTF. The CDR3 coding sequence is TGCGCCAGCAGCCAAGCGGGACAGGGGATAGGCGGCTACACCTTC.

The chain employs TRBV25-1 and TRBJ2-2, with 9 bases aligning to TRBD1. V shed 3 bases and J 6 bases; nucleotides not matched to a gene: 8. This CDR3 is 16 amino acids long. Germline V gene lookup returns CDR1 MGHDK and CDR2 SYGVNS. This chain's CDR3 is CASSDRRTGAAGELFF. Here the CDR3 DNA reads TGTGCCAGCAGTGATCGGAGGACAGGGGCGGCCGGGGAGCTGTTTTTT.

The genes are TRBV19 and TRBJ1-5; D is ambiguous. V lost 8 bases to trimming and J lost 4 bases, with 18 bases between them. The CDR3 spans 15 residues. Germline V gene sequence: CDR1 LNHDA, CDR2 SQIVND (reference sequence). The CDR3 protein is CASASYGQTNQPQHF. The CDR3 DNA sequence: TGTGCCAGTGCGTCGTACGGGCAGACTAATCAGCCCCAGCATTTT.

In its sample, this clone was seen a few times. This CDR3 reads CSVNPVTSRQETQYF. The CDR3 bases are TGCAGCGTTAACCCAGTGACTAGCCGGCAAGAGACCCAGTACTTC. This chain connects TRBV29-1 to TRBJ2-5; TRBD2 agrees at 7 bases. Germline V lookup: CDR1 SQVTM, CDR2 ANQGSEA. The CDR3 covers 15 residues. The ends lost 5 bases at V and 2 bases at J; junction bases unmatched: 11.

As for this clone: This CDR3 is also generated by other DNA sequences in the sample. The DNA for the CDR3 is TGTGCCACCAGCAGGGGGATAGGGGAGACCCAGTACTTC. It specifies CATSRGIGETQYF. The V gene is TRBV15, the J gene TRBJ2-5, with D hard to call. V was clipped by 3 bases and J by 5 bases, with 10 bases between them. The CDR3 covers 13 residues. Germline CDR1 reads LNHNV; CDR2 reads YYDKDF (reference sequence).

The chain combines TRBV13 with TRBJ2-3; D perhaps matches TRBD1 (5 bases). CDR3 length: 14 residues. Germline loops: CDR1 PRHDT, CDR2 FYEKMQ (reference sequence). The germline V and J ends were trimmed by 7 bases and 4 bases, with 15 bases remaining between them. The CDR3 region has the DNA TGTGCCAGCACCCGACGAGCCAGGGCAGATACGCAGTATTTT. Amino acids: CASTRRARADTQYF.

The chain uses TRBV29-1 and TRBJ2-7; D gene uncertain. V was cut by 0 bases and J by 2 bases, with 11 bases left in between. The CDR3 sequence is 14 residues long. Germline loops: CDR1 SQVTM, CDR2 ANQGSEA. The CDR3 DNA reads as TGCAGCGTTGAAGAGACACGCTCGACCTACGAGCAGTACTTC. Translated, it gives CSVEETRSTYEQYF.

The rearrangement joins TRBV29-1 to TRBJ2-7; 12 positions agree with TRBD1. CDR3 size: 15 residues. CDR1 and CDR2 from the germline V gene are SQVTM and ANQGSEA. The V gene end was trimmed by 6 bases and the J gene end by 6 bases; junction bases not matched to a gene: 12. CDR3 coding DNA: TGCAGCGTGAACGCCCTGGGACAGGGGGCCGCCGAGCAGTACTTC. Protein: CSVNALGQGAAEQYF.

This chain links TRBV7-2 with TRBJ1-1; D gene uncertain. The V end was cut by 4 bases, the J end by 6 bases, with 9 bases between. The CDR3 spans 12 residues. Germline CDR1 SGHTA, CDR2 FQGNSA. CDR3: CASSSRRAEAFF. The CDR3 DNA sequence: TGTGCCAGCAGCTCTCGACGGGCTGAAGCTTTCTTT.

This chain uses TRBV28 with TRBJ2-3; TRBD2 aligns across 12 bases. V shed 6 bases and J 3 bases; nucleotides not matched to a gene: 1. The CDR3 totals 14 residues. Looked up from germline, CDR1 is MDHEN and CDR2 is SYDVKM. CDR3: CASRLAGGTDTQYF. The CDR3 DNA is TGTGCCAGCAGGCTAGCGGGAGGGACAGATACGCAGTATTTT.

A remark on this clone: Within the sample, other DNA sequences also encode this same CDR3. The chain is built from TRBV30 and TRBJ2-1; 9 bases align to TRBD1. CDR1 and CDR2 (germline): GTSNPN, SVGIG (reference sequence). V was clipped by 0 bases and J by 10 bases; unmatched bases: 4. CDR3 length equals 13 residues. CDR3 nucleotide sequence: TGTGCCTGGAGTGTACAGGGGGCAGGGGAGCAGTTCTTC. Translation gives CAWSVQGAGEQFF.

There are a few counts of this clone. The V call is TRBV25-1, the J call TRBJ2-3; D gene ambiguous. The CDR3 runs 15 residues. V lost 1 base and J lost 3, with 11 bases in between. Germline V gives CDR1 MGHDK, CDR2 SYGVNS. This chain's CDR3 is CASSESGQETDTQYF. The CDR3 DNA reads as TGTGCCAGCAGTGAATCAGGCCAGGAAACAGATACGCAGTATTTT.

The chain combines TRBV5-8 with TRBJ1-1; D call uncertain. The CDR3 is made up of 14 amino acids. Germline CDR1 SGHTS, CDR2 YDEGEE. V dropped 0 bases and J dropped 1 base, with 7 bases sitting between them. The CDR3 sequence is CASSLGSKNTEAFF. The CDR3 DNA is TGTGCCAGCAGCTTGGGAAGCAAGAACACTGAAGCTTTCTTT. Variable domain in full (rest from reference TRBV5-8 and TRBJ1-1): EAGVTQSPTHLIKTRGQQATLRCSPISGHTSVYWYQQALGLGLQFLLWYDEGEERNRGNFPPRFSGRQFPNYSSELNVNALELEDSALYLCASSLGSKNTEAFFGQGTRLTVV.